This TCR beta chain was sequenced in a study of OX40 agonist ivuxolimab in advanced cancers. Study background: Dose-escalation patients' cancers were hepatocellular carcinoma, melanoma, renal cell or head and neck cancer. At around 83% male, the cohort had a mean age of 60 years, ranging from about 20 to 79.

Repertoires were generated with immunoSEQ multiplex PCR, while TCRdb's copy carries only in-frame clones and drops some. The data show 77,000 or so clones, just under 95% seen once. The material was CD4+ or CD8+ T cells sorted from blood, obtained in a trial of the OX40 agonist ivuxolimab. The sequence was collected from an adult with an advanced solid tumor such as melanoma, head and neck, liver or kidney cancer.

CDR3 in DNA: TGTGCCAGCAGCTTGGGACCCTATAATTCACCCCTCCACTTT. This encodes CASSLGPYNSPLHF. The chain combines TRBV7-7 with TRBJ1-6; D is perhaps TRBD1 (5 bases). V was pared by 3 bases and J by 2 bases, with 5 bases between. The CDR3 runs 14 residues. Germline CDR1 and CDR2: SSHAT and FNYEAQ (reference sequence).